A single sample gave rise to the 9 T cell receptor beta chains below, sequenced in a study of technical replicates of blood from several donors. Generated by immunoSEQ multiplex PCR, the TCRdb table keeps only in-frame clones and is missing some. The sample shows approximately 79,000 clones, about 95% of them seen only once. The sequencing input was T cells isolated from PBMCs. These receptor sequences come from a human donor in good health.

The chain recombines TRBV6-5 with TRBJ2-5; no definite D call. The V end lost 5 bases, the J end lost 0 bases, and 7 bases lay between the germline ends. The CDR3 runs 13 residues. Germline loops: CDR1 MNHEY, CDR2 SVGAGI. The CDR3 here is CASSPTYQETQYF. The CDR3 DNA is TGTGCCAGCAGTCCAACTTACCAAGAGACCCAGTACTTC.

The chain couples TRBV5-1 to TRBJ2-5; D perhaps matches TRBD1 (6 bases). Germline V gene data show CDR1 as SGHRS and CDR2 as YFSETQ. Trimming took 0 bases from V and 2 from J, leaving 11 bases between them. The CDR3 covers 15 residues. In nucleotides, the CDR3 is TGCGCCAGCAGCTTGGTTACAGGGCTTCAAGAGACCCAGTACTTC. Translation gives CASSLVTGLQETQYF. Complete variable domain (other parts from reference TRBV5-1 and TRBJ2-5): KAGVTQTPRYLIKTRGQQVTLSCSPISGHRSVSWYQQTPGQGLQFLFEYFSETQRNKGNFPGRFSGRQFSNSRSEMNVSTLELGDSALYLCASSLVTGLQETQYFGPGTRLLVL.

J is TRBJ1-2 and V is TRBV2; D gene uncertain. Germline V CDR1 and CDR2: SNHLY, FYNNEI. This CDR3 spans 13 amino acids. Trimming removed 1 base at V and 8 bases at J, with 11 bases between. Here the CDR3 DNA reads TGTGCCAGCAGTGAAGGGCAGGCCGTAGGCTACACCTTC. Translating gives CASSEGQAVGYTF.

This CDR3 is CASSAGDTTTEAFF. The CDR3 DNA is TGTGCCAGCAGCGCCGGGGATACCACCACTGAAGCTTTCTTT. The gene calls are TRBV27 and TRBJ1-1; D remains unclear. The CDR3 runs to 14 residues. With 6 bases removed from V and 4 bases from J, the gap between germline ends came to 15 bases. CDR1 is MNHEY, CDR2 SMNVEV, per germline (reference sequence).

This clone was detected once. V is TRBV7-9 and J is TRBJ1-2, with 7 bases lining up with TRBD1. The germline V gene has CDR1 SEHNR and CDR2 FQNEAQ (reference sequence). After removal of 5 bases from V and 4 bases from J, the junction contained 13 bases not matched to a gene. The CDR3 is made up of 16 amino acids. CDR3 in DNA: TGTGCCAGCAGCGCGACAGGGCTAGGAGGGGTCTATGGCTACACCTTC. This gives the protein CASSATGLGGVYGYTF.

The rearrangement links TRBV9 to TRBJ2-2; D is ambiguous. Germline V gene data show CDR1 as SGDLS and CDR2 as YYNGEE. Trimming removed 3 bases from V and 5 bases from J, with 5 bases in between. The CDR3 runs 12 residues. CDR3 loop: CASSAGTGELFF. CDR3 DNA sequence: TGTGCCAGCAGCGCCGGTACCGGGGAGCTGTTTTTT.

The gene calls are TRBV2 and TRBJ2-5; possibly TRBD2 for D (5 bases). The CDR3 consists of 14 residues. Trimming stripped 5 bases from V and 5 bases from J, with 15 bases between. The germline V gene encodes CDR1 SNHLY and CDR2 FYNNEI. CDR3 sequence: CASSNPGSGETQYF. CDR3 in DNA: TGTGCCAGCAGTAACCCCGGGTCGGGGGAGACCCAGTACTTC.

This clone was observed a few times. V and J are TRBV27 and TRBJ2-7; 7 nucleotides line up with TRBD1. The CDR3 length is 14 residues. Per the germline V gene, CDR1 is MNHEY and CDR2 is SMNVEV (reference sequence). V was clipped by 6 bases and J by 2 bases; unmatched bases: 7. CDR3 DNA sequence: TGTGCCAGCAGCGTCTGGCAGGGGGCCTACGAGCAGTACTTC. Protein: CASSVWQGAYEQYF.

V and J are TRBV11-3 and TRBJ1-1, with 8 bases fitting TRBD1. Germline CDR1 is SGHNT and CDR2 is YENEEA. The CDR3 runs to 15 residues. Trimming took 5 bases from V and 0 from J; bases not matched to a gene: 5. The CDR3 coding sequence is TGTGCCAGCAGCCCGCAGACAGGGGTGAACACTGAAGCTTTCTTT. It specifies CASSPQTGVNTEAFF.